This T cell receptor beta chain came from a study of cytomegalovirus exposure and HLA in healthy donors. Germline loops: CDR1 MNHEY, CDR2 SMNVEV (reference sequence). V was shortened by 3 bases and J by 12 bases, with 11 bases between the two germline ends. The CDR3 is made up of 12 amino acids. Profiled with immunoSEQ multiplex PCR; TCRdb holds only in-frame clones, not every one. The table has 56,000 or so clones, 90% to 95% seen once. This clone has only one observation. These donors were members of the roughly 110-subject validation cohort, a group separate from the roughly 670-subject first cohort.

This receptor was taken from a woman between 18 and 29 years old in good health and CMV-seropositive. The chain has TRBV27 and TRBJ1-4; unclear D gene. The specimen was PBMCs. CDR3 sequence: CASSFPRGELFF. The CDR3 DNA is TGTGCCAGCAGTTTCCCTCGCGGGGAACTGTTTTTT.